This T cell receptor beta chain comes out of a study of cytomegalovirus exposure and HLA in healthy donors. Overall study context: Most donors, about 77% of over 300 genotyped, fell in the Caucasian-associated ancestry cluster.

In the case of this clone: Antigen specificity is unknown. At one end, the junction sequence differs from germline, possibly due to a read error.

Overall study findings and caveats: Later, TCR association rates were found to vary by HLA locus, highest for DRB1 and lowest for HLA-C. Researchers reported in a later analysis that a missense DCLRE1C variant was tied to TCR beta V- and J-gene trimming.

In the PCR, 60 Vbeta and 13 Jbeta primers were used. Clones were sequenced by immunoSEQ multiplex PCR, and TCRdb holds only the in-frame ones, with some missing. The table lists some 48,000 clones. The CDR3 length is 15 residues. The germline V gene has CDR1 SGHDT and CDR2 YYEEEE. The sample comprised PBMCs. The chain joins TRBV5-6 to TRBJ2-1; 7 bases fit TRBD1. The TCR originated in a middle-aged woman in good health and CMV-seronegative. The CDR3 nucleotides are TGTGCCAGCAGTTTGGCCGGGACAGCCAACAATGAGCAGTTCTTC. Translated, it gives CASSLAGTANNEQFF.